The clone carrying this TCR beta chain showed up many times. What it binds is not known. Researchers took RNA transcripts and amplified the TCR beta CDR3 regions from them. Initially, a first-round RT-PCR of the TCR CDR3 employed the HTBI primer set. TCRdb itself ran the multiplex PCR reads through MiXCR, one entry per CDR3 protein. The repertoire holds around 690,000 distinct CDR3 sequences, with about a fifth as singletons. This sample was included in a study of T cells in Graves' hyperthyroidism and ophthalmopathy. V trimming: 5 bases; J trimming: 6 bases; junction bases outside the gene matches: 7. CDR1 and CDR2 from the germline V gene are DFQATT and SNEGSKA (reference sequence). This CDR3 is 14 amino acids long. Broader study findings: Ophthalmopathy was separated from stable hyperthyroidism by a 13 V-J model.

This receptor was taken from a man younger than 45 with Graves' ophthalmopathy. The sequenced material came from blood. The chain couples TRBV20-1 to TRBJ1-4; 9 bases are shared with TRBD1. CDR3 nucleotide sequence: TGCAGTGCTCAAGGGACAGGGCAGGATGAAAAACTGTTTTTT. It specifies CSAQGTGQDEKLFF.